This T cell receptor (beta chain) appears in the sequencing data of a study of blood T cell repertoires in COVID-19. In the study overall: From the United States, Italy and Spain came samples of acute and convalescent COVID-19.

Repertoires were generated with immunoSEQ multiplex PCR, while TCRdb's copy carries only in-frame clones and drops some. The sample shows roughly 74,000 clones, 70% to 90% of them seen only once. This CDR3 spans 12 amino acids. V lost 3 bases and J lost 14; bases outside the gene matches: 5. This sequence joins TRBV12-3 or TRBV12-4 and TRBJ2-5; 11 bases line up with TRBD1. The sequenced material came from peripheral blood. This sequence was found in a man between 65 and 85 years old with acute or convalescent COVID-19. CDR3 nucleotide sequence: TGTGCCAGCAGTTTTTCCGGGACAGGGGGTTACTTC. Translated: CASSFSGTGGYF.